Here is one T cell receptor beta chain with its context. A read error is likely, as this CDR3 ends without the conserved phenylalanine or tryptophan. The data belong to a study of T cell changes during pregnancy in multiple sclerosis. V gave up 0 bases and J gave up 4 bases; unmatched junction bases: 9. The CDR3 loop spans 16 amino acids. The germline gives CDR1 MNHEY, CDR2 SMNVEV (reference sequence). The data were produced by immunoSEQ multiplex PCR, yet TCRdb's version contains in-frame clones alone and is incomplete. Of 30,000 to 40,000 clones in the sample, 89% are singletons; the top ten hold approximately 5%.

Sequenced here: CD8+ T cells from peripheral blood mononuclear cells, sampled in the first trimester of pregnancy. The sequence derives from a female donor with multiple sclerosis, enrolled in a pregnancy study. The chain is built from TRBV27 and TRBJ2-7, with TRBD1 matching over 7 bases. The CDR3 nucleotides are TGTGCCAGCAGTTTATCGCTCGGACAGGAGACTTACGAGCAGTACCTC. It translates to CASSLSLGQETYEQYL.